These T cell receptor beta chains were read from a single sample in a study of OX40 agonist ivuxolimab in advanced cancers. Sequenced by immunoSEQ multiplex PCR; TCRdb stores in-frame clones only, minus some. The sample records around 36,000 clones, around 85% being singletons. The sequencing here drew on CD4+ or CD8+ T cells sorted from blood, taken in a trial of the OX40 agonist ivuxolimab. The receptor set was obtained from an adult with an advanced solid tumor such as melanoma, head and neck, liver or kidney cancer. Each CDR3 is given with its conserved first and last residue. A clone size is listed for some rows: how often the clone was seen (once, few, many), or a class if it is expanded.

CDR3: CASSLGRAGGRTGELFF
length: 17
size: .
V: TRBV7-8

CDR3: CASSIGNQPQHF
length: 12
size: few
V: TRBV7-9

CDR3: CAISEWGRGENQPQHF
length: 16
size: .
V: TRBV10-3

CDR3: CASGQQGSSFAFF
length: 13
size: .
V: TRBV12-5

CDR3: CASSVDGGTDTQYF
length: 14
size: .
V: TRBV9

CDR3: CASTHGGGNQETQYF
length: 15
size: .
V: TRBV5-5

CDR3: CASSPKASGRTDTQYF
length: 16
size: .
V: TRBV18

CDR3: CASSLISRDFFLYEQYF
length: 17
size: .
V: TRBV28

CDR3: CATSARGGSLYEQYF
length: 15
size: .
V: TRBV27

CDR3: CASSPWRGTIYSYEQYF
length: 17
size: few
V: TRBV28

CDR3: CASSQQQGYEQYF
length: 13
size: .
V: TRBV4-2

CDR3: CASSQARDNYEQYF
length: 14
size: .
V: TRBV6-5

CDR3: CAWSGGLRDSYEQYF
length: 15
size: once
V: TRBV30

CDR3: CASREGLALQETQYF
length: 15
size: .
V: TRBV2

CDR3: CASSQAAETQYF
length: 12
size: .
V: TRBV7-9

CDR3: CASSPLEGNILGSSPLHF
length: 18
size: .
V: TRBV5-4

CDR3: CASSYETGGGELFF
length: 14
size: .
V: TRBV6-5

CDR3: CAIALSTGSGYTF
length: 13
size: .
V: TRBV10-3

CDR3: CASSVNPSRDEQFF
length: 14
size: .
V: TRBV9

CDR3: CASFGNTIYF
length: 10
size: .
V: TRBV18

CDR3: CASRGEEKLFF
length: 11
size: .
V: TRBV19

CDR3: CASSLRQTRGYTF
length: 13
size: .
V: TRBV27

CDR3: CASSPRQDSPLHF
length: 13
size: .
V: TRBV18

CDR3: CASSRSSEKGDQYF
length: 14
size: .
V: TRBV18

CDR3: CASSYSDQTEAFF
length: 13
size: .
V: TRBV6-5

CDR3: CAISESWQQPNYGYTF
length: 16
size: .
V: TRBV10-3

CDR3: CARSLSDTGELFF
length: 13
size: .
V: TRBV10-1

CDR3: CASSLGTADNSPLHF
length: 15
size: medium-sized
V: TRBV6-5

CDR3: CASSLDAAATQYF
length: 13
size: .
V: TRBV11-3

CDR3: CASSLVPPRASTDTQYF
length: 17
size: .
V: TRBV11-2

CDR3: CASSMATDTQYF
length: 12
size: .
V: TRBV19

CDR3: CASSLGQGAEKLFF
length: 14
size: .
V: TRBV28

CDR3: CASSLGRQGSSYNEQFF
length: 17
size: .
V: TRBV11-3

CDR3: CATSRGTGLQETQYF
length: 15
size: .
V: TRBV15

CDR3: CASSLSLVAGGGTGELFF
length: 18
size: .
V: TRBV5-1

CDR3: CASSSRGATTTNEQFF
length: 16
size: few
V: TRBV11-1

CDR3: CASTPDQGVKNIQYF
length: 15
size: .
V: TRBV6-6

CDR3: CASSSSGASYNEQFF
length: 15
size: .
V: TRBV7-3

CDR3: CASSLEYSGELFF
length: 13
size: .
V: TRBV7-8

CDR3: CASSPFGDRLDEQFF
length: 15
size: .
V: TRBV27

CDR3: CATSRGGTATYEQFF
length: 15
size: .
V: TRBV15

CDR3: CASSRTSGRMETQYF
length: 15
size: .
V: TRBV28

CDR3: CASSLESSASSYEQYF
length: 16
size: .
V: TRBV7-9

CDR3: CASSPRAGTSPTDF
length: 14
size: .
V: TRBV2

CDR3: CASSSDRGRQYF
length: 12
size: few
V: TRBV7-9

CDR3: CTSSLTRAGELFF
length: 13
size: .
V: TRBV1

CDR3: CASSLGDSFYEQYF
length: 14
size: .
V: TRBV5-1

CDR3: CASSTTGGGLSPLHF
length: 15
size: .
V: TRBV11-2

CDR3: CASSYRSGLNQPQHF
length: 15
size: few
V: TRBV6-5

CDR3: CASSFSGGRRQPQHF
length: 15
size: .
V: TRBV28

CDR3: CATSRDMFGGYNEQFF
length: 16
size: .
V: TRBV15

CDR3: CASSVGLAGGPLQETQYF
length: 18
size: few
V: TRBV9

CDR3: CSAYDSHEQFF
length: 11
size: .
V: TRBV20-1